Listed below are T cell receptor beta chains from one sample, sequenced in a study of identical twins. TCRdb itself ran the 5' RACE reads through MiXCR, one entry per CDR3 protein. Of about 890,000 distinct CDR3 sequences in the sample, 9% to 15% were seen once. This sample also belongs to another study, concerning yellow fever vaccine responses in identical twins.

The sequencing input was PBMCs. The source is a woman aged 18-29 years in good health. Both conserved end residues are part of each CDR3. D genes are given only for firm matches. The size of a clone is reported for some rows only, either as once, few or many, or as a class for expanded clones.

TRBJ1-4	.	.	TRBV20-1	TGCAGTGCCAGGGAGGGCAGGGATGATTCTGAAAAACTGTTTTTT	CSAREGRDDSEKLFF
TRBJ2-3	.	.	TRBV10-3	TGTGCCATCAGTGAGCACAGGGAAGGGACAGATACGCAGTATTTT	CAISEHREGTDTQYF
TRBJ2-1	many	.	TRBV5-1	TGCGCCAGCAGCTTGGCCGGGGCAGGGTCCTACAATGAGCAGTTCTTC	CASSLAGAGSYNEQFF
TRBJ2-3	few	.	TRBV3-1	TGTGCCAGCAGCCACGCAACTTCAGATACGCAGTATTTT	CASSHATSDTQYF
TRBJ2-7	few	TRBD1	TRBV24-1	TGTGCCACCAGTGATTCCGGCCAGGGGGCGGGCGAGCAGTACTTC	CATSDSGQGAGEQYF
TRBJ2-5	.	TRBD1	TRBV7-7	TGTGCCAGCAGCTTCTCGGGACAGGGAGAGGAGACCCAGTACTTC	CASSFSGQGEETQYF
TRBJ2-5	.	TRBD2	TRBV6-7	TGTGCCAGCAGTTTCGTGATAGCGGGGGGGCCGCGTGAGACCCAGACCCAGTACTTC	CASSFVIAGGPRETQTQYF
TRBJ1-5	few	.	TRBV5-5	TGTGCCAGCAGTGCGACCCTAGGGGTAGGCAATCAGCCCCAGCATTTT	CASSATLGVGNQPQHF
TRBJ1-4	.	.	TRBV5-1	TGCGCCAGCAGCCGCCGGGACACCCTTGGGGCGGCTAATGAAAAACTGTTTTTT	CASSRRDTLGAANEKLFF
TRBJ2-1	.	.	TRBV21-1	TGTGCCAGCAGCAAAGACCGGGACAGGGGGTTAAATGAGCAGTTCTTC	CASSKDRDRGLNEQFF
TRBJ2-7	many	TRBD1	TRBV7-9	TGTGCCAGCAGCCCAGAGGACAGGGGGGGTTACGAGCAGTACTTC	CASSPEDRGGYEQYF
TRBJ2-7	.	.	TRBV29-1	TGCAGCGTTGAGCGGGGACGGGAGCAGTACTTC	CSVERGREQYF
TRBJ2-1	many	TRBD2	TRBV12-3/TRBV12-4	TGTGCCAGCATACCCACTAGCGGGGGGTACAATGAGCAGTTCTTC	CASIPTSGGYNEQFF
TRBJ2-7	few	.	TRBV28	TGTGCCAGCAGGCGGGACAGTTTATTTTACGAGCAGTACTTC	CASRRDSLFYEQYF
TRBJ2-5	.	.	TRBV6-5	TGTGCCAGCAGTTACTCGGGGCTATTGGGGAAAGAGACCCAGTACTTC	CASSYSGLLGKETQYF
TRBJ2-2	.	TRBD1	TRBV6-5	TGTGCCAGCAGTCACCCGACAGGGATCGGGGAGCTGTTTTTT	CASSHPTGIGELFF
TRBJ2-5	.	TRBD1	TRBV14	TGTGCCAGCAGCCTCAGACAGGGGTCAAGCCTCAGACACAGAAACCAAGAGACCCAGTACTTC	CASSLRQGSSLRHRNQETQYF
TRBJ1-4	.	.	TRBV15	TGTGCCACCAGCGGGGATACCTGGGGGGAAAAACTGTTTTTT	CATSGDTWGEKLFF
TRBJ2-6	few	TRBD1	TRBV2	TGTGCCAGCAGAGATAGACAGGGGGCGAGCTCTGGGGCCAACGTCCTGACTTTC	CASRDRQGASSGANVLTF
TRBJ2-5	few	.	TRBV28	TGTGCCAGCAGTTTATCCAGGACAACCCAGCTCGGGACCCAGTACTTC	CASSLSRTTQLGTQYF
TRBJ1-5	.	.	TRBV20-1	TGCAGTGCTAGAGATAATGGGACTCCTGGTCGGCCCCAGCATTTT	CSARDNGTPGRPQHF
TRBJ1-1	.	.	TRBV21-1	TGTGCCAGCAGCAAAGTGGATCCAGATTTGAACACTGAAGCTTTCTTT	CASSKVDPDLNTEAFF
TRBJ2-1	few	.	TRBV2	TGTGCCAGCAGCACCCAGGGATACGAGCAGTTCTTC	CASSTQGYEQFF
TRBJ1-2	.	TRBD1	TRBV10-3	TGTGCCATCAGTGGTTCGGACAGGGGAAACTATGGCTACACCTTC	CAISGSDRGNYGYTF
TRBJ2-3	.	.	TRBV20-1	TGCAGTGCCCAACTAGATACGCAGTATTTT	CSAQLDTQYF
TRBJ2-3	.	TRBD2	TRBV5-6	TGTGCCAGCAGCCCCAGCGGGAGGTCAGATACGCAGTATTTT	CASSPSGRSDTQYF
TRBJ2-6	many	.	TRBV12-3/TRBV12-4	TGTGCCAGCAGTTTGGGGATTGCCTCTGGGGCCAACGTCCTGACTTTC	CASSLGIASGANVLTF
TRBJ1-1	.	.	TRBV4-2	TGTGCCAGCAGCCTCCTAGGGGTAGCGGCGAACACTGAAGCTTTCTTT	CASSLLGVAANTEAFF
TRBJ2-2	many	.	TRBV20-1	TGCAGTGCTAGTCGAGCCGGGGAGCTGTTTTTT	CSASRAGELFF
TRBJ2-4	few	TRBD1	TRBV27	TGTGCCAGCAGTTCCGACAGGGGGCTAGCCAAAAACATTCAGTACTTC	CASSSDRGLAKNIQYF
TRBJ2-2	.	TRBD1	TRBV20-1	TGCAGTGCTAGGTTCGACAGGGGGCAGGACGGGGAGCTGTTTTTT	CSARFDRGQDGELFF
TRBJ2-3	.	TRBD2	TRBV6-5	TGTGCCAGCAGTTACTCCCGACTAGCCGCATTTCGCACAGATACGCAGTATTTT	CASSYSRLAAFRTDTQYF
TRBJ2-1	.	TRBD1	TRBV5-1	TGCGCCAGCAGCCCAAACACAGGGGTAGATGAGCAGTTCTTC	CASSPNTGVDEQFF
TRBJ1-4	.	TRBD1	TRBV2	TGTGCCAGCACCGGACAGGGGCCAAAACTGTTTTTT	CASTGQGPKLFF
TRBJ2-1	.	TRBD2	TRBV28	TGTGCCAGCAAGGGACTAGCCCCGGAGCAGTTCTTC	CASKGLAPEQFF
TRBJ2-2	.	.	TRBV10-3	TGTGCCATCAGTGACCTCGAGGGGGGTCTGACCGGGGAGCTGTTTTTT	CAISDLEGGLTGELFF
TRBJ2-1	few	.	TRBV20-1	TGCAGTGCTCGGGAGCCGAACTACAATGAGCAGTTCTTC	CSAREPNYNEQFF
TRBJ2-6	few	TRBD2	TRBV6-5	TGTGCCAGCAGTTACTCGGCTAGCGGGGGGGAAACTGGGGCCAACGTCCTGACTTTC	CASSYSASGGETGANVLTF
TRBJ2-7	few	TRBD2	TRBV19	TGTGCCAGTAGCCGGACTAGCGCTTCCTACGAGCAGTACTTC	CASSRTSASYEQYF
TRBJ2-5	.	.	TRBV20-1	TGCAGTGCTAGTGACAGGTTCATACAAGAGACCCAGTACTTC	CSASDRFIQETQYF
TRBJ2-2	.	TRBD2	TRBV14	TGTGCCAGCAGCCTGGGACTAGCGGGGATCACCGGGGAGCTGTTTTTT	CASSLGLAGITGELFF
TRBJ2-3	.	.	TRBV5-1	TGCGCCAGCAGCTTGGCGGGAGAGGTGGTGGATACGCAGTATTTT	CASSLAGEVVDTQYF
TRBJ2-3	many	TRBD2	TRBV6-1	TGTGCCAGCAGGCCACTAGCGGGCACAGATACGCAGTATTTT	CASRPLAGTDTQYF
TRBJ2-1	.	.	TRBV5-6	TGTGCCAGCAACGGACTGGCGAGCTCCTACAATGAGCAGTTCTTC	CASNGLASSYNEQFF
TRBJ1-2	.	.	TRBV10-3	TGTGCCAACAAGGACGATTTGGTGGAGGGCTACACCTTC	CANKDDLVEGYTF
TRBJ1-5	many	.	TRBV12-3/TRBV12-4	TGTGCCAGCAGTTATAAATTGTTGGGGAGAGCAGGTCAGCCCCAGCATTTT	CASSYKLLGRAGQPQHF
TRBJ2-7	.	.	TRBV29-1	TGCAGCGTTGGGACAACCGTAACTTTCTCCTACGAGCAGTACTTC	CSVGTTVTFSYEQYF
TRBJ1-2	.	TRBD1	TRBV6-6	TGTGCCAGCAGTCGGACAGGGGGTGATGGCTACACCTTC	CASSRTGGDGYTF
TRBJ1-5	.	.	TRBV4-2	TGTGCCAGCAGCCAAGAGGGCGGAGTACCGACTCAGCCCCAGCATTTT	CASSQEGGVPTQPQHF